These 17 T cell receptor beta chains came from one sample sequenced in a study of blood T cell repertoires in COVID-19. Repertoires were generated with immunoSEQ multiplex PCR, while TCRdb's copy carries only in-frame clones and drops some. The sample holds roughly 190,000 clones; less than 85% are singletons and the top ten take approximately 13%. Sequenced input: peripheral blood. All receptors derive from a woman in her fifties or sixties with acute or convalescent COVID-19.

This clone is a singleton in its sample. The chain employs TRBV18 and TRBJ1-2; 10 positions agree with TRBD1. This CDR3 contains 15 residues. Germline V lookup: CDR1 KGHSH, CDR2 LQKENI. The V gene end was trimmed by 6 bases and the J gene end by 8 bases; junction bases not matched to a gene: 12. The CDR3 loop is CASSHDRGLSPGYTF. The CDR3 DNA follows: TGTGCCAGCTCCCATGACAGGGGGCTCTCCCCGGGCTACACCTTC.

The rearrangement links TRBV14 to TRBJ2-5; 9 bases agree with TRBD1. This CDR3 contains 15 residues. Germline-derived CDR1 and CDR2 are SGHDN and FVKESK. Germline trimming cut 4 bases from V and 1 base from J; bases unmatched to any gene: 4. Written as DNA, the CDR3 is TGTGCCAGCAGCCCCGGACAGGGGCTCCAAGAGACCCAGTACTTC. Translated: CASSPGQGLQETQYF.

The chain uses TRBV7-8 and TRBJ1-3; D is unclear. The CDR3 is 16 amino acids. Germline-derived CDR1 and CDR2 are SGHVS and FQNEAQ. Deletions cut 5 bases from V and 0 bases from J, with 14 bases between. The DNA of the CDR3 is TGTGCCAGCAGCCCCGGGTTACCCCTCTCTGGAAACACCATATATTTT. Protein sequence: CASSPGLPLSGNTIYF.

This chain joins TRBV5-1 and TRBJ2-1; no firm D call. Trimming took 4 bases from V and 8 from J, leaving 10 bases between them. CDR1 and CDR2 from the germline V gene are SGHRS and YFSETQ. The length of the CDR3 is 12 residues. The DNA for the CDR3 is TGCGCCAGCAGCCTTACAGTGGATGAGCAGTTCTTC. It codes for CASSLTVDEQFF.

V usage is TRBV7-9 and J usage is TRBJ2-5; possibly TRBD2 for D (6 bases). V was pared by 1 base and J by 5 bases, with 11 bases between. The germline CDR1 and CDR2 sequences are SEHNR and FQNEAQ (reference sequence). The length of the CDR3 is 14 residues. CDR3 in amino acids: CASSLGGGGETQYF. The CDR3 DNA is TGTGCCAGCAGCTTAGGGGGCGGAGGGGAGACCCAGTACTTC.

The chain joins TRBV4-1 to TRBJ1-2; maybe TRBD1 (6 bases). The germline gives CDR1 MGHRA, CDR2 YSYEKL. This CDR3 contains 15 residues. With 2 bases removed from V and 6 bases from J, the gap between germline ends came to 16 bases. The CDR3 sequence is CASSQSVRQGNGYTF. Here the CDR3 DNA reads TGCGCCAGCAGCCAATCGGTTCGCCAGGGGAATGGCTACACCTTC.

V and J are TRBV5-3 and TRBJ2-7; weak D call: TRBD2 (6 bases). TRBV5-3 is identified as an open reading frame with a role that is uncertain. With 1 base removed from V and 0 bases from J, the gap between germline ends came to 14 bases. This CDR3 has 16 residues. The CDR3 DNA reads TGTGCCAGAAGCTTGTGGCTAGCGACTAGCTCCTACGAGCAGTACTTC. Protein: CARSLWLATSSYEQYF.

This clone appeared a few times. V gene TRBV10-1 combines with J gene TRBJ2-7; possible D gene TRBD2, 7 bases. Germline CDR1 WNHNN, CDR2 SYGVQD (reference sequence). Trimming pared 10 bases from V and 5 bases from J, leaving 18 bases between. This CDR3 is built from 13 residues. The DNA for the CDR3 is TGCGCCAACATGAAGGGGGGGGACCACGAGCAGTACTTC. Protein: CANMKGGDHEQYF.

The genes are TRBV19 and TRBJ1-2; 7 nucleotides line up with TRBD1. CDR3 length: 13 amino acids. V lost 7 bases and J lost 3; bases outside the gene matches: 5. Germline V gene sequence: CDR1 LNHDA, CDR2 SQIVND (reference sequence). The CDR3 here is CASNSGQYYGYTF. The DNA of the CDR3 is TGTGCCAGTAATTCGGGACAGTACTATGGCTACACCTTC.

The rearrangement links TRBV19 to TRBJ2-1, with D maybe TRBD1 (5 bases). The CDR3 has 15 amino acids. Trimming removed 7 bases at V and 3 bases at J, with 16 bases between. Germline CDR1 reads LNHDA; CDR2 reads SQIVND (reference sequence). DNA of the CDR3: TGTGCCAGTACAACACGCGGACAAATCTACAATGAGCAGTTCTTC. It encodes CASTTRGQIYNEQFF.

Here the CDR3 reads CASSQSRTGLKSPLHF. The CDR3 region has the DNA TGTGCCAGCAGCCAATCTCGGACAGGGTTAAAGTCACCCCTCCACTTT. The V and J genes are TRBV14 and TRBJ1-6, with 8 nucleotides matching TRBD1. Germline assignment: CDR1 SGHDN and CDR2 FVKESK. The CDR3 totals 16 residues. Germline trimming cut 2 bases from V and 10 bases from J; bases unmatched to any gene: 10.

This chain uses TRBV6-4 with TRBJ2-1; D may be TRBD2 (7 bases). Trimming removed 0 bases at V and 4 bases at J, with 13 bases between. CDR3 length equals 16 residues. Per germline, CDR1 MRHNA and CDR2 SNTAGT. DNA of the CDR3: TGTGCCAGCAGTGACTCGGCGGGGGCGAGATACAATGAGCAGTTCTTC. Translation gives CASSDSAGARYNEQFF.

V is TRBV5-1 and J is TRBJ2-3; a weak D match, TRBD2 (6 bases). Germline V CDR1 and CDR2: SGHRS, YFSETQ. Trimming left V 3 bases short and J 1 base short, with 24 bases between. The CDR3 sequence is 19 residues long. In nucleotides, the CDR3 is TGCGCCAGCAGCTCTGCGAACGGGGGTTGGTTCTCTGGCACAGATACGCAGTATTTT. It yields the protein CASSSANGGWFSGTDTQYF.

The rearrangement uses TRBV7-2 and TRBJ2-5; D perhaps matches TRBD1 (6 bases). From germline, CDR1 is SGHTA and CDR2 FQGNSA. Trimming stripped 5 bases from V and 4 bases from J, with 11 bases between. The CDR3 covers 13 residues. The CDR3 protein is CASSVQGRETQYF. As DNA, the CDR3 is TGTGCCAGCAGCGTACAGGGTCGAGAGACCCAGTACTTC.

This clone was observed a handful of times. The J gene is TRBJ1-2, the V gene TRBV5-5; 9 nucleotides align to TRBD1. The CDR3 is 17 amino acids. The germline CDR1 and CDR2 sequences are SGHKS and YYEKEE (reference sequence). After removal of 3 bases from V and 2 bases from J, the junction contained 11 bases not matched to a gene. The DNA for the CDR3 is TGTGCCAGCAGCTATAACCCCGGGACAGGGATGAACTATGGCTACACCTTC. Translated, it gives CASSYNPGTGMNYGYTF.

The gene calls are TRBV19 and TRBJ2-1; 8 nucleotides match TRBD1. CDR3 size: 14 residues. Germline CDR1 is LNHDA and CDR2 is SQIVND (reference sequence). Unmatched junction bases numbered 5, after V lost 8 bases and J lost 2 bases. The CDR3 DNA follows: TGTGCCAGTTGGAGACAGGGGACCTACAATGAGCAGTTCTTC. Protein sequence: CASWRQGTYNEQFF.

The gene calls are TRBV19 and TRBJ1-5, with D perhaps TRBD1 (6 bases). V dropped 6 bases and J dropped 1 base, with 10 bases sitting between them. Germline CDR1 reads LNHDA; CDR2 reads SQIVND (reference sequence). The CDR3 extends over 14 amino acids. For the CDR3, the DNA is TGTGCCAGTAGCCCCCAGGGGAGCAATCAGCCCCAGCATTTT. It codes for CASSPQGSNQPQHF.